The rows below give T cell receptor beta chains drawn from one sample of a study of blood T cell repertoires in COVID-19. The table came from immunoSEQ multiplex PCR; TCRdb's copy has only in-frame clones and leaves some out. There are 200,000 to 250,000 clones in the sample; about 91% occur only once, and about 1.5% lies in the top ten. The source material was peripheral blood. The source is a man aged 18 to 29 with active or convalescent COVID-19. Each CDR3 is given with its conserved first and last residue. D genes are given only for firm matches. Where a row states a size, it is once, few, many or the class of an expanded clone; other rows omit it.

>TRBV2|13|TRBJ2-1|NA|TRBD2
CASKGTNYNEQFF
TGTGCCAGCAAAGGGACTAATTACAATGAGCAGTTCTTC
>TRBV7-9|12|TRBJ2-7|few|NA
CASSLREYEQYF
TGTGCCAGCAGCTTAAGGGAGTACGAGCAGTACTTC
>TRBV5-8|13|TRBJ1-5|NA|NA
CASRWEGSQPQHF
TGTGCCAGCAGGTGGGAGGGGAGTCAGCCCCAGCATTTT
>TRBV18|18|TRBJ2-3|NA|TRBD1
CASSPRGTGGRVTDTQYF
TGTGCCAGCTCACCACGGGGAACAGGGGGTCGGGTCACAGATACGCAGTATTTT
>TRBV28|17|TRBJ2-1|NA|TRBD2
CASSSGLAGDKAGEQFF
TGTGCCAGCAGTTCTGGACTAGCGGGAGATAAGGCGGGTGAGCAGTTCTTC
>TRBV5-4|16|TRBJ2-4|NA|TRBD2
CASSSEAIAGLGIQYF
TGTGCCAGCAGCTCGGAGGCGATAGCGGGATTGGGCATTCAGTACTTC
>TRBV19|15|TRBJ2-5|NA|TRBD2
CASSIGDGTKETQYF
TGTGCCAGTAGTATAGGGGACGGGACTAAAGAGACCCAGTACTTC
>TRBV10-1|13|TRBJ2-5|NA|TRBD2
CASSESTSGHKDF
TGCGCCAGCAGTGAGTCTACTAGCGGCCATAAGGACTTC
>TRBV28|14|TRBJ2-7|NA|TRBD2
CASSLGGGTYEQYF
TGTGCCAGCAGTTTAGGGGGGGGAACCTACGAGCAGTACTTC
>TRBV5-1|20|TRBJ2-1|once|TRBD2
CASTNLGLASLLSGHNEQFF
TGCGCCAGCACCAACCTCGGACTAGCGAGTCTCCTTTCAGGTCACAATGAGCAGTTCTTC
>TRBV29-1|12|TRBJ2-7|NA|NA
CSVEGGGYEQYF
TGCAGCGTTGAGGGTGGCGGCTACGAGCAGTACTTC
>TRBV30|13|TRBJ1-5|NA|NA
CAWSYSRNQPQHF
TGTGCCTGGAGTTACAGTAGGAATCAGCCCCAGCATTTT
>TRBV30|15|TRBJ1-5|NA|TRBD1
CAWSGVRGPNQPQHF
TGTGCCTGGAGTGGCGTCAGGGGGCCAAATCAGCCCCAGCATTTT
>TRBV6-1|17|TRBJ2-7|NA|TRBD2
CASSEWLAGLSSYEQYF
TGTGCCAGCAGTGAATGGCTAGCGGGCTTATCCTCCTACGAGCAGTACTTC
>TRBV5-6|15|TRBJ1-2|NA|NA
CASSPLRVQGYGYTF
TGTGCCAGCAGCCCCCTCCGGGTCCAGGGCTATGGCTACACCTTC
>TRBV7-2|15|TRBJ2-7|few|NA
CASSAIGGPSYEQYF
TGTGCCAGCAGCGCCATCGGCGGGCCCTCCTACGAGCAGTACTTC
>TRBV19|15|TRBJ1-2|NA|TRBD1
CASSIARQGDYGYTF
TGTGCCAGTAGTATCGCCCGACAGGGCGACTATGGCTACACCTTC
>TRBV5-1|16|TRBJ2-7|once|NA
CASSLGGRRSSYEQYF
TGCGCCAGCAGCTTGGGGGGGCGACGGAGCTCCTACGAGCAGTACTTC
>TRBV7-2|15|TRBJ2-4|NA|NA
CASSLTEVAKNIQYF
TGTGCCAGCAGCTTAACTGAAGTAGCCAAAAACATTCAGTACTTC
>TRBV19|15|TRBJ2-5|NA|NA
CASSIPAGPQETQYF
TGTGCCAGTAGTATACCCGCAGGGCCCCAAGAGACCCAGTACTTC
>TRBV2|12|TRBJ2-3|NA|NA
CASRGETDTQYF
TGTGCCAGCAGGGGAGAAACAGATACGCAGTATTTT
>TRBV5-1|12|TRBJ2-3|NA|NA
CASPGFTDTQYF
TGCGCCAGCCCAGGGTTCACAGATACGCAGTATTTT
>TRBV4-2|13|TRBJ1-1|NA|NA
CASSQDGRGFAFF
TGTGCCAGCAGCCAAGATGGAAGGGGGTTCGCTTTCTTT
>TRBV7-3|15|TRBJ2-3|NA|NA
CASRRTGQSTDTQYF
TGTGCCAGCAGGCGAACTGGACAGAGCACAGATACGCAGTATTTT
>TRBV6-4|14|TRBJ1-1|NA|NA
CASRDPTVNTEAFF
TGTGCCAGCAGAGACCCGACAGTGAACACTGAAGCTTTCTTT
>TRBV27|13|TRBJ2-7|once|TRBD1
CASSWQGAYEQYF
TGTGCCAGCAGTTGGCAGGGGGCCTACGAGCAGTACTTC
>TRBV30|13|TRBJ2-7|NA|NA
CAWSVGQGYEQYF
TGTGCCTGGAGTGTAGGGCAGGGGTACGAGCAGTACTTC
>TRBV10-3|13|TRBJ2-7|NA|TRBD1
CAILRDRDAEQYF
TGTGCCATCCTCCGGGACAGGGATGCCGAGCAGTACTTC